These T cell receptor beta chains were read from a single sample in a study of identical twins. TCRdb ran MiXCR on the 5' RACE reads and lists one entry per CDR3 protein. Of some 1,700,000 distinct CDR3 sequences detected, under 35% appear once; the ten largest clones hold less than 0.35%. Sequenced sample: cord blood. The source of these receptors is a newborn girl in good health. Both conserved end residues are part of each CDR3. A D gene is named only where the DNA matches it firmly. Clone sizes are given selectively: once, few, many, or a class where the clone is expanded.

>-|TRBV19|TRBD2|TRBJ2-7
TGTGCCAGTAGTATTGGGCTAGCGGGGGTCTACAATGAGCAGTACTTC
CASSIGLAGVYNEQYF
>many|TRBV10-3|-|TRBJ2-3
TGTGCCACCGATAGCGGCGCCGCTGGTACGCAGTATTTT
CATDSGAAGTQYF
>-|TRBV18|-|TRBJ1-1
TGTGCCAGCTCACCTCTAGGGGCAGAAATCAACACTGAAGCTTTCTTT
CASSPLGAEINTEAFF
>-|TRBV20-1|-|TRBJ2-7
TGCAGTGCTAGAGAGGGGGAGGCGACCTACGAGCAGTACTTC
CSAREGEATYEQYF
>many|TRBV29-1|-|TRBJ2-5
TGCAGCGTTGAGAGGAGACTGGAGACCCAGTACTTC
CSVERRLETQYF
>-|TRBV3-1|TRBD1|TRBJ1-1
TGTGCCAGCAGCCAAGTCAGACAGGGGGCGCAGGGGTCTGAAGCTTTCTTT
CASSQVRQGAQGSEAFF
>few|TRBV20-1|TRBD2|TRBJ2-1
TGCAGTGTCAGTCGGGACTACCAGATTGGAGAGCAGTTCTTC
CSVSRDYQIGEQFF
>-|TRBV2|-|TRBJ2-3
TGTGCCAGCTGGGGGCGTGGACAGCGCGTAGAGGGAGATACGCAGTATTTT
CASWGRGQRVEGDTQYF
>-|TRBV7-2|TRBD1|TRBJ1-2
TGTGCCAGCAGCTTAACAGGCCTCACACAGGGGTCATATGGCTACACCTTC
CASSLTGLTQGSYGYTF
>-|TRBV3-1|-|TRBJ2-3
TGTGCCAGCAGCCAACCGGGACTCCGCACAGATACGCAGTATTTT
CASSQPGLRTDTQYF
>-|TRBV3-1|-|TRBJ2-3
TGTGCCAGCAGCCAAGAGAGGCTCGGAGTAGGGGATACGCAGTATTTT
CASSQERLGVGDTQYF
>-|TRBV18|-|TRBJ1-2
TGTGCCAGCTCATTCACCCCACGGGGCTATGGCTACACCTTC
CASSFTPRGYGYTF
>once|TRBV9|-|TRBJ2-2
TGTGCCAGCAGCGCCAATTCCCTCGGGGAGCTGTTTTTT
CASSANSLGELFF
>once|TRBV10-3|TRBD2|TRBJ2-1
TGTGCCATCAGTGAGCGGGAGGGCCTTGACGAGACCCAGTTCTTC
CAISEREGLDETQFF
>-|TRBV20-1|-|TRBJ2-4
TGCAGTGCTAGAGTCCCTCCCAGCGGTAACATTCAGTACTTC
CSARVPPSGNIQYF
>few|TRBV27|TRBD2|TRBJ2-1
TGTGCCAGCAGTTTTGGGCTAGGACTAGCGGTATACAATGAGCAGTTCTTC
CASSFGLGLAVYNEQFF
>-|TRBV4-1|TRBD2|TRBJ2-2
TGCGCCAGCAGCCCCTACACTAGCGCCGGGGAGCTGTTTTTT
CASSPYTSAGELFF
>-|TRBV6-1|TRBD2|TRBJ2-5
TGTGCCAGCAGTGAAATTGCGGGAGGGCCACAGACCCAGTACTTC
CASSEIAGGPQTQYF
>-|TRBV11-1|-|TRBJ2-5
TGTGCCAGCAGCTTAGGGGTCGGGCAGCGGGAGACCCAGTACTTC
CASSLGVGQRETQYF
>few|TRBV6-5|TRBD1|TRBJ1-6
TGTGCCAGCAGTTACTCACGGACAGGGGTTAATTCACCCCTCCACTTT
CASSYSRTGVNSPLHF
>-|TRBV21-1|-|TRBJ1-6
TGTGCCAGCAGCAAAGCGCTTTTGTTGGAGAGCTCCTATAATTCACCCCTCCACTTT
CASSKALLLESSYNSPLHF
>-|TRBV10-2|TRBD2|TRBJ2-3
TGCGCCAGCAGTGAGCCGACTAGCGGACCCCGCGATACGCAGTATTTT
CASSEPTSGPRDTQYF
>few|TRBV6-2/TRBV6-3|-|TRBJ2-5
TGTGCCAGCAGTCGATTGGACAAGGGCAAAGAGACCCAGTACTTC
CASSRLDKGKETQYF
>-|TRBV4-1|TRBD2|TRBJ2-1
TGCGCCAGCAGCGGACTAGCGGCCTCCTCGACCCAGTTCTTC
CASSGLAASSTQFF
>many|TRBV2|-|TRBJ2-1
TGTGCCAGCAGGTCGGAGGGATATGAGCAGTTCTTC
CASRSEGYEQFF
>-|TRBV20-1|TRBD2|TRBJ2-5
TGCAGTGCTGACCCCCCGACTAGCGGGGGGTACAATGAGCAGTACTTC
CSADPPTSGGYNEQYF
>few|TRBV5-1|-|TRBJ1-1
TGCGCCAGCAGCTTGTCGTTGTCGGGTACGGGGACTGAAGCTTTCTTT
CASSLSLSGTGTEAFF
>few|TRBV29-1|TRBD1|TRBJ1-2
TGCAGCGTTGGACGGACAGGGGGCCCAGCTAACTATGGCTACACCTTC
CSVGRTGGPANYGYTF
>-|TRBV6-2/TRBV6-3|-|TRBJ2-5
TGTGCCAGCAGTTACATCGAGACCCAGTACTTC
CASSYIETQYF
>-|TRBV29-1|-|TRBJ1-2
TGCAGCGTTGGAATCGGAGGAAGGGGCTATGGCTACACCTTC
CSVGIGGRGYGYTF
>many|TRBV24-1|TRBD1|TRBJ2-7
TGTGCCACCAGTGATTCAGGGGGCTACGAGCAGTACTTC
CATSDSGGYEQYF
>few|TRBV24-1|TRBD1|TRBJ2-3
TGTGCCACCAGTGATCCCCGGGACAGGTCCTTCACAGATACGCAGTATTTT
CATSDPRDRSFTDTQYF
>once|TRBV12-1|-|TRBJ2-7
TGTGCCAGCAGCCCCGAACCCCTAGGGCATGAGCAGTACTTC
CASSPEPLGHEQYF
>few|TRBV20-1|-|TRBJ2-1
TGCAGTGCTAACGGGTACGGGACCCCGTTCTTC
CSANGYGTPFF
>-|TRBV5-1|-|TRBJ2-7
TGCGCCAGCAGCTCAGCATCCCGTCCGAGCGACACCTACGAGCAGTACTTC
CASSSASRPSDTYEQYF
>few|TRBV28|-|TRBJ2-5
TGTGCCAGCAGTAAACCACGAGGCCAAGAGACCCAGTACTTC
CASSKPRGQETQYF
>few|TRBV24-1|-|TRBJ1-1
TGTGCCACCAGTGCGAGGGGCCCTGAAGCTTTCTTT
CATSARGPEAFF
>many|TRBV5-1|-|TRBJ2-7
TGCGCCAGCAGCTCTTCGGGCCTCTCCTACGAGCAGTACTTC
CASSSSGLSYEQYF
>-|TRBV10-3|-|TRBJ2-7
TGTGCCATCAGTGAGGAGACAATCCTTTACAATGAGCAGTACTTC
CAISEETILYNEQYF
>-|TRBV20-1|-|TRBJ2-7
TGCAGTGCTAAGGACGGCCTAAAATACGAGCAGTACTTC
CSAKDGLKYEQYF
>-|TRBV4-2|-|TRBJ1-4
TGTGCCAGCAGCCAAGAGATCAGGGTCAGAGGTAATGAAAAACTGTTTTTT
CASSQEIRVRGNEKLFF
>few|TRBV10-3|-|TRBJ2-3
TGTGCCATCAGTGTGAGGGCTCCTAGCACAGATACGCAGTATTTT
CAISVRAPSTDTQYF
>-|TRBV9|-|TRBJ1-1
TGTGCCAGCAGCGTTACCCTGTTTGAGAACACTGAAGCTTTCTTT
CASSVTLFENTEAFF
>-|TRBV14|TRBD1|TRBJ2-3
TGTGCCAGCAGCCGGCTCACGGGACAGGGAACAGATACGCGGTATTTT
CASSRLTGQGTDTRYF
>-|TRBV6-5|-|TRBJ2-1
TGTGCCAGCAGTTACTCCCAAGGGGGTGAGCAGTTCTTC
CASSYSQGGEQFF
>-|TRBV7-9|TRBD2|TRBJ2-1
TGTGCCAGCAGCTCAAGGACTAGCCTAACTCACAATGAGCAGTTCTTC
CASSSRTSLTHNEQFF
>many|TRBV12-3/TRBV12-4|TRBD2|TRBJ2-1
TGTGCCAGCAGACTTAAGCGGGGCCCCTACAATGAGCAGTTCTTC
CASRLKRGPYNEQFF
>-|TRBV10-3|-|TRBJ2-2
TGTGCCATCAGTGTGTGGGACACGAACACCGGGGAGCTGTTTTTT
CAISVWDTNTGELFF
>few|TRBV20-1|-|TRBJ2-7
TGCAGTGCTAGGGGGGGCATAAACTACGAGCAGTACTTC
CSARGGINYEQYF
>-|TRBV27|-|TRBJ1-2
TGTGCCAGCAGTCTGAGTACCGGGCCCTTTTATGGCTACACCTTC
CASSLSTGPFYGYTF
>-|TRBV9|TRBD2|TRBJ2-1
TGTGCCAGCAGTAGAGGGCTAGCGGGCATTTACAATGAGCAGTTCTTC
CASSRGLAGIYNEQFF
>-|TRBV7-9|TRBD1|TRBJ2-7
TGTGCCAGCAGCTTAGGTTTACGTCGGGACAGGGTAGACGAGCAGTACTTC
CASSLGLRRDRVDEQYF
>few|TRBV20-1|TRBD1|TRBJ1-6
TGCAGTGCGCCTCCGGGACAGGGGATGGATTCACCCCTCCACTTT
CSAPPGQGMDSPLHF
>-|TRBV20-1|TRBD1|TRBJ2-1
TGCAGTGCTAGAGATGGAGGGACAGGGGGCAGTGAGCAGTTCTTC
CSARDGGTGGSEQFF
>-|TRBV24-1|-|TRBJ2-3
TGTGCCACCAGTGACCAACTAGGAACAGATACGCAGTATTTT
CATSDQLGTDTQYF
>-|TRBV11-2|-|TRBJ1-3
TGTGCCAGCAGCCCCCCACCCGGAGGAAACACCATATATTTT
CASSPPPGGNTIYF
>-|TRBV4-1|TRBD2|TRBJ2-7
TGCGCCAGCAGCTGGGGACTAGTCTCCTACGAGCAGTACTTC
CASSWGLVSYEQYF
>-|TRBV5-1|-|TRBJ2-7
TGCGCCAGCAGCTTGAGGTGGGGGGCTCACTACGAGCAGTACTTC
CASSLRWGAHYEQYF
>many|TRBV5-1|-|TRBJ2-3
TGCGCCAGCAGCTCCCGGGTCACAGATACGCAGTATTTT
CASSSRVTDTQYF
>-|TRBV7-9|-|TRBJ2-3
TGTGCCAGCAGCTTCGACAAATTAGGAGATACGCAGTATTTT
CASSFDKLGDTQYF